This T cell receptor (beta chain) was captured in a study of blood T cell repertoires in COVID-19. Study information: The United States, Italy and Spain were the sources of the acute and convalescent COVID-19 samples. From T cells, B-cell-depleted T cells, or PBMCs came the material, which was cDNA or gDNA.

Authors' processing steps: Reference gene primer amplification gave nucleated cell count estimates. Profiled with immunoSEQ multiplex PCR; TCRdb holds only in-frame clones, not every one. V and J calls plus clone size are reproduced from that table; the DNA served to infer D and trimming. The sample yields around 320,000 clones, approximately 86% seen once. The sequenced sample consisted of peripheral blood. This clonotype was obtained from a man aged 18 to 30 with active or convalescent COVID-19.

The CDR3 region has the DNA TGTGCCAGCAGTCCGGCGGGGAAAGAGACCCAGTACTTC. Its translation is CASSPAGKETQYF. This sequence joins TRBV25-1 and TRBJ2-5; weak D call: TRBD2 (6 bases). V lost 5 bases and J 3 bases, leaving 10 bases between the germline ends. The CDR3 spans 13 residues. Germline CDR1 and CDR2: MGHDK and SYGVNS. Using reference TRBV25-1 and TRBJ2-5 for the parts outside the CDR3, the full variable domain is EADIYQTPRYLVIGTGKKITLECSQTMGHDKMYWYQQDPGMELHLIHYSYGVNSTEKGDLSSESTVSRIRTEHFPLTLESARPSHTSQYLCASSPAGKETQYFGPGTRLLVL.